The T cell receptor beta chain under discussion was sequenced for a study of blood T cell repertoires in COVID-19. Study overall: T cells, B-cell-depleted T cells, or PBMCs provided the cDNA or gDNA that served as material.

V was cut by 3 bases and J by 0 bases, with 8 bases left in between. CDR1 and CDR2 (germline): GTSNPN, SVGIG (reference sequence). This CDR3 has 13 residues. Study processing details: Reference gene primer amplification yielded estimated nucleated cell counts. The method was immunoSEQ multiplex PCR; TCRdb's version includes in-frame clones alone and lacks a portion of them. That table supplies the V and J calls and clone size; D and trimming were determined from the DNA. The sample yields 350,000 to 400,000 clones, approximately 90% seen once. A COVID-19 case had been met by exposed participants during the 2 weeks before study entry.

The rearrangement links TRBV30 to TRBJ1-1; D not resolved. The specimen was PBMCs or T cells enriched from blood (not recorded which). The TCR originated in a woman in her thirties or forties who had been exposed to COVID-19. Here the CDR3 DNA reads TGTGCCTGGAGCCGACTAATGAACACTGAAGCTTTCTTT. Protein sequence: CAWSRLMNTEAFF.